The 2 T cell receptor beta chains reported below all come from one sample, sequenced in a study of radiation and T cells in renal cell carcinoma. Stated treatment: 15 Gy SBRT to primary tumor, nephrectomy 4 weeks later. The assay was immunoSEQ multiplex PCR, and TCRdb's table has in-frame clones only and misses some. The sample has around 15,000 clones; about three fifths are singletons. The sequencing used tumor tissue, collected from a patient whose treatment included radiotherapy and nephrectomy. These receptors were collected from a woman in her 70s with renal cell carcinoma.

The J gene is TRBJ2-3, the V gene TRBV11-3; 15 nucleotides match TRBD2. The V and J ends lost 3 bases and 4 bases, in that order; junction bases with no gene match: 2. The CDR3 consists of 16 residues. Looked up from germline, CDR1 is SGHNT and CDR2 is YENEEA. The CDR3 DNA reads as TGTGCCAGCAGCTTCGGACTAGCGGGGGGGCCAGATACGCAGTATTTT. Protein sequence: CASSFGLAGGPDTQYF.

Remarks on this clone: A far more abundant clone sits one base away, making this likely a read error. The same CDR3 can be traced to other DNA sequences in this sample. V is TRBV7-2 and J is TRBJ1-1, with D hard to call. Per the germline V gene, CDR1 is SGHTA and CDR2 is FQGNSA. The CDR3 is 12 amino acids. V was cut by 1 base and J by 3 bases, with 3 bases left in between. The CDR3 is CASSLVDTEAFF. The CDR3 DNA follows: TGTGCCAGCAGCTTAGTGGACACTGAAGCTTTCTTT.